This TCR beta chain was sequenced during a study of monozygotic twins with inflammatory bowel disease (dated by TCRdb to about 2019). Some background on the complete study: The full study comprised around 28 monozygotic twin pairs: nine German pairs (four IBD-concordant, five IBD-discordant) and 19 IBD-discordant Danish pairs. Within discordant pairs, disease-associated traits were sought mainly by comparing IBD patients with their genetically identical healthy co-twins. Each individual had, on average, about 151 000 unique TCRalpha sequences and 181 000 unique TCRbeta sequences available for analysis.

The library was obtained by 5' RACE. The input for every TCR library was approximately 3,500 ng of total RNA. For each sample, cDNA was synthesized in eight separate reactions using SMARTScribe reverse transcriptase. During cDNA synthesis, template switching was used to introduce unique molecular identifiers that contained a 6-nucleotide sample barcode. TCRalpha and TCRbeta cDNA was amplified in two nested PCRs of about 17 and 10 cycles, and bead purification was carried out after each PCR. Before amplification, cDNA was treated with uracil DNA-glycosylase and purified using the QIAquick PCR purification kit. The second PCR added Illumina TruSeq-compatible adapters along with sample-specific barcodes. TapeStation and Qubit were used to check library quality and concentration, and roughly 4.6 ng of each library was pooled. Sequencing of pooled libraries was carried out on an Illumina HiSeq2500 single-index Rapid Run using 2 x 100 bp reads and custom sequencing primers. Per the source publication's procedure: UMI-based consensus assembly with MiGEC version 1.2.6 was used to correct PCR and sequencing errors. MiXCR version 2.1.1 was used to carry out V(D)J alignment, clonotype assembly and CDR3 extraction. Gene usage, clonotype sharing and MAIT/NKT TCR abundance were normalised by analysing the top 1000, 10 000 and 20 000 clonotypes per sample. Diversity was computed as the inverse Simpson index with the vegan R package after downsampling to 27 000 UMIs. Statistical testing used paired Mann-Whitney U tests on the discordant twin pairs and applied Benjamini-Hochberg correction for multiple testing. Reprocessed by TCRdb, the reads give a single entry per CDR3 protein sequence, without DNA. TCRdb's processing, not the study's, gives the V and J calls here. This sample's clone table shows more than 300,000 distinct CDR3 sequences. The top ten hold around 2.6% of the sample.

Worth noting for this clonotype: The antigen this receptor binds is unknown.

The research as a whole found: Background noise and inter-individual variability may have been introduced into the repertoires by the differing immunosuppressive treatments among patients. No difference in repertoire similarity was observed between concordant and discordant twins, possibly owing to limited statistical power. The analysis was unable to tell different T cell subtypes apart. The results gave no support for a single strong signal or clonotype linked to IBD. A decrease in TCRbeta repertoire diversity, as measured by inverse Simpson index, was observed in IBD patients compared with their healthy co-twins. Compared with healthy twins, IBD patients shared fewer clonotypes with other individuals, and the difference was most pronounced in patients with signs of disease activity.

The CDR3 contains 16 residues, cysteine and phenylalanine counted. No DNA is recorded. An approximately 2.6 ml peripheral blood sample was drawn into PAXgene tubes per donor and stored at -80°C. Without T cell sorting, total RNA was isolated from whole blood using the PAXgene blood miRNA kit on an automated QIAcube. Peripheral blood from monozygotic twin pairs who were concordant or discordant for inflammatory bowel disease underwent deep TCRalpha and TCRbeta repertoire profiling using unique molecular barcoding. Smoking habits were recorded for all twin pairs, and each individual was classified as a current, former or never smoker.

The rearranged segments are TRBV12-3 or TRBV12-4 and TRBJ2-7; TCRdb reports TRBD1, a call that lacks DNA to check it against. Material: blood. The source is a human donor with ulcerative colitis or Crohn's disease, or a healthy co-twin of an affected twin (not recorded which). The CDR3 corresponds to CASSTFLGGITYEQYF.